The T cell receptor (beta chain) under discussion was sequenced for a study of CD8 T cells in Susac syndrome. It was with random hexamers that 0.5 to 1 ug RNA was reverse transcribed. TCRdb re-called the immunoSEQ multiplex PCR reads with MiXCR, one entry per CDR3 protein. The table records 190,000 or so distinct CDR3 sequences, 95% of them present only once. The CDR3 covers 10 residues. V lost 3 bases, J lost 4 bases, and 2 bases lay in between. Germline V gene data show CDR1 as DFQATT and CDR2 as SNEGSKA (reference sequence). The CD8+ and CD4+ T cells were negatively isolated, with the TEMRA cells enriched by FACS.

The sequence was obtained from a human donor with multiple sclerosis. J is TRBJ2-3 and V is TRBV20-1; D is unresolved. The sample was CD4+ T cells from PBMCs. CDR3 residues: CSARADTQYF. CDR3 DNA sequence: TGCAGTGCTAGGGCAGATACGCAGTATTTT.